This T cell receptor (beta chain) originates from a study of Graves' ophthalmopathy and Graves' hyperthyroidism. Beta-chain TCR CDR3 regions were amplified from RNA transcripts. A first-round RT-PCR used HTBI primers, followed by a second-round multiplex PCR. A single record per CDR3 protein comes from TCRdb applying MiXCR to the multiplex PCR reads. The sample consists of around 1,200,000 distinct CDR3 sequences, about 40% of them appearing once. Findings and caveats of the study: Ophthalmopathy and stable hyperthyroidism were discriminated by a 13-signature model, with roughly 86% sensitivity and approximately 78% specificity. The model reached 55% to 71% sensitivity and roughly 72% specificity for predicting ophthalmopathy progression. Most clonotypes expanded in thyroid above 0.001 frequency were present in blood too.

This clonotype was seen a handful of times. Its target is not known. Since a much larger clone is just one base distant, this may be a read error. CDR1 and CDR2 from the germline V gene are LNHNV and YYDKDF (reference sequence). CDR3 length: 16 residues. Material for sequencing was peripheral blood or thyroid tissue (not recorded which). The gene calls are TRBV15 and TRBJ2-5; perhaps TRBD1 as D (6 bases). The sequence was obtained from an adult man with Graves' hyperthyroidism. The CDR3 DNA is TGTACCACCAGCAGGTCGGACAGTACGAGGGGAGAGACCCAGTACTTC. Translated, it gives CTTSRSDSTRGETQYF.